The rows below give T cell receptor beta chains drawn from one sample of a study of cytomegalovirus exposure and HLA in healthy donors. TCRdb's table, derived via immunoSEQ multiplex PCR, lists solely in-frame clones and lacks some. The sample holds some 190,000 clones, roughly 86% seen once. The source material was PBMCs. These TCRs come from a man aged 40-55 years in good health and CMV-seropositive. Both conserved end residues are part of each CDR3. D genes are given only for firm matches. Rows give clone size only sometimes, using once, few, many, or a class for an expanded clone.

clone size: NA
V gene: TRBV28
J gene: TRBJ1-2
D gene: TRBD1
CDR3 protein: CASSLDRGAGTF
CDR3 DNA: TGTGCCAGCAGTCTAGACAGGGGGGCCGGCACCTTC

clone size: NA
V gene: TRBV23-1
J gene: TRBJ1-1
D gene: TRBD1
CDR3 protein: CASRRDSVNTEAFF
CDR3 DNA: TGCGCCAGCAGGAGGGACAGTGTGAACACTGAAGCTTTCTTT

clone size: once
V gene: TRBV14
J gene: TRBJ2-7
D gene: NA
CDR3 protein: CASSQGLFNRIESYEQYF
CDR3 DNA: TGTGCCAGCAGCCAAGGCCTATTTAACAGGATAGAATCCTACGAGCAGTACTTC

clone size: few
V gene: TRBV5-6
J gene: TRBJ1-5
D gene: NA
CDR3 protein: CASTRGGGGNQPQHF
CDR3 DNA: TGTGCCAGCACCCGTGGCGGGGGCGGCAATCAGCCCCAGCATTTT

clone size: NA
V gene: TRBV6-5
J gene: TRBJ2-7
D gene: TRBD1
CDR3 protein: CASSRDRGHHEQYF
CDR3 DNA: TGTGCCAGCAGTAGGGACAGGGGGCACCACGAGCAGTACTTC

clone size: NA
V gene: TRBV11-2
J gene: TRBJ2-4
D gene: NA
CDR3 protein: CASSSPSAGNIQYF
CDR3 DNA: TGTGCCAGCAGCTCCCCGAGCGCGGGGAACATTCAGTACTTC

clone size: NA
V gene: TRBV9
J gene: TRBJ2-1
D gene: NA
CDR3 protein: CASSPLTSFNEQFF
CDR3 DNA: TGTGCCAGCAGCCCGCTCACTAGCTTCAATGAGCAGTTCTTC

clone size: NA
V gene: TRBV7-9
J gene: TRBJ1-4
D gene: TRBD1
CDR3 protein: CASSRAETGGNEKLFF
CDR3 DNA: TGTGCCAGCAGCCGTGCTGAGACAGGGGGGAATGAAAAACTGTTTTTT

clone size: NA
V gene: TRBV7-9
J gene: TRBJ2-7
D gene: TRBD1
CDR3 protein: CASSPWDRYYEQYF
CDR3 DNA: TGTGCCAGCAGCCCCTGGGACAGGTACTACGAGCAGTACTTC

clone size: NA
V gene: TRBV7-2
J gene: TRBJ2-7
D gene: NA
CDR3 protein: CASSSMTGRYEQYF
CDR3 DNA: TGTGCCAGCAGCTCAATGACAGGACGCTACGAGCAGTACTTC

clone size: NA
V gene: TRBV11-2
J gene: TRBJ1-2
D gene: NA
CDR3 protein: CASSLGALGQPDYGYTF
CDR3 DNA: TGTGCCAGCAGCTTAGGGGCCCTGGGGCAACCCGACTATGGCTACACCTTC

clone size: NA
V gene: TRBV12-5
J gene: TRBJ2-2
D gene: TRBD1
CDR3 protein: CASGLAGTATGELFF
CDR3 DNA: TGTGCTAGTGGTTTGGCCGGGACAGCCACCGGGGAGCTGTTTTTT

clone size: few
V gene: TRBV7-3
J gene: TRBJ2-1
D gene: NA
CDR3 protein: CASSLSGSDEQFF
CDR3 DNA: TGTGCCAGCAGCCTGTCAGGGTCGGATGAGCAGTTCTTC

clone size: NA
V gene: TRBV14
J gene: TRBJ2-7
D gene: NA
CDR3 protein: CASSQRHGTFYEQYF
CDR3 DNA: TGTGCCAGCAGCCAGCGCCACGGGACATTCTACGAGCAGTACTTC

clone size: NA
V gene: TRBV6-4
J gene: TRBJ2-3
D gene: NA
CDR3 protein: CASSDGGHTDTQYF
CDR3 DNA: TGTGCCAGCAGTGACGGTGGCCACACAGATACGCAGTATTTT

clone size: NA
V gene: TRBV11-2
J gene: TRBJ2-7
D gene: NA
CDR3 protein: CASTFTQGSYEQYF
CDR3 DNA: TGTGCCAGCACCTTTACCCAGGGTTCCTACGAGCAGTACTTC

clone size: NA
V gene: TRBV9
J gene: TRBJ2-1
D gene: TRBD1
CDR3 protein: CASSVAVGQGSNEQFF
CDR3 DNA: TGTGCCAGCAGCGTAGCTGTAGGACAGGGGTCGAATGAGCAGTTCTTC

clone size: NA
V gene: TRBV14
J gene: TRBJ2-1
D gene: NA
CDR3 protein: CASSQVPRSSYNEQFF
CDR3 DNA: TGTGCCAGCAGCCAAGTGCCCCGGAGCTCCTACAATGAGCAGTTCTTC

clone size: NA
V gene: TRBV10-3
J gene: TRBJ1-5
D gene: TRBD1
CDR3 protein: CAISAGGLNQPQHF
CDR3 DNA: TGTGCCATCAGTGCAGGGGGATTAAATCAGCCCCAGCATTTT

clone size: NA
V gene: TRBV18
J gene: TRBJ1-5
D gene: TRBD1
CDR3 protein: CASSPPGQFNQPQHF
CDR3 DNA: TGTGCCAGCTCACCACCGGGACAGTTCAATCAGCCCCAGCATTTT

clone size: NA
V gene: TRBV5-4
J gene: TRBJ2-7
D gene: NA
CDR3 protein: CASSFRPGGSYEQYF
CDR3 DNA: TGTGCCAGCAGCTTCCGGCCCGGGGGTTCCTACGAGCAGTACTTC

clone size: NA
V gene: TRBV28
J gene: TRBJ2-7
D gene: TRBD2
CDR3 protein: CASGSTSGLGSGNEQYF
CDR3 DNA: TGTGCCAGCGGATCAACTAGCGGTCTAGGGAGTGGCAACGAGCAGTACTTC

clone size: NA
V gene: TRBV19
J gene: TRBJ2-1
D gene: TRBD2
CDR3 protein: CASSHPGGPTNEQFF
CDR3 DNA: TGTGCCAGTAGCCACCCGGGGGGGCCCACAAATGAGCAGTTCTTC

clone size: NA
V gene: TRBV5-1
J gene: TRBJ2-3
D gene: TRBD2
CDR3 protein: CASSLGAGAGDTQYF
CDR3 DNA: TGCGCCAGCAGCTTGGGAGCGGGAGCGGGAGATACGCAGTATTTT

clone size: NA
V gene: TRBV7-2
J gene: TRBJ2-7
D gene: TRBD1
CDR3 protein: CASSSNWDSRYEQYF
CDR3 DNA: TGTGCCAGCAGCTCTAATTGGGACAGTCGCTACGAGCAGTACTTC

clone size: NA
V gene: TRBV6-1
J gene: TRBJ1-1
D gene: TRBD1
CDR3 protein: CASRDGTANTEAFF
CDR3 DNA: TGTGCCAGCAGGGACGGGACAGCCAACACTGAAGCTTTCTTT

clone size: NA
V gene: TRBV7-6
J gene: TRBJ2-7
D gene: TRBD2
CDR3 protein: CASSPPSGGSYEQYF
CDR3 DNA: TGTGCCAGCAGCCCCCCCAGCGGGGGGTCGTACGAGCAGTACTTC

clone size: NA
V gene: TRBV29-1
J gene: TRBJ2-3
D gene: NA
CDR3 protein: CSVAPEYSADTQYF
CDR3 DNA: TGCAGCGTCGCCCCGGAGTACTCGGCGGATACGCAGTATTTT

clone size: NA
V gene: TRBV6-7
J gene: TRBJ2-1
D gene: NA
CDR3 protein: CASTGPQGFF
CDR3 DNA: TGTGCCAGTACAGGGCCCCAGGGGTTCTTC

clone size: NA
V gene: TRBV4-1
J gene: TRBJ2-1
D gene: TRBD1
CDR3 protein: CASSHQGAVDNEQFF
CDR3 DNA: TGCGCCAGCAGCCACCAGGGGGCAGTGGACAATGAGCAGTTCTTC

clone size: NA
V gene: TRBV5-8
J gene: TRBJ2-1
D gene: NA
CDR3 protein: CASSSRWGHSAQGEQFF
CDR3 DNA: TGTGCCAGCAGCTCGCGGTGGGGGCACTCGGCGCAGGGGGAGCAGTTCTTC

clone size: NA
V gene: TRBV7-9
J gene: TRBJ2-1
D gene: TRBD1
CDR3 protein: CASSRQGSDEQFF
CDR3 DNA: TGTGCCAGCAGCCGACAGGGTTCGGATGAGCAGTTCTTC

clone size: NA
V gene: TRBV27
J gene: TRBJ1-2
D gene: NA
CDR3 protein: CASRGTEAGGYTF
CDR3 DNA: TGTGCCAGCAGAGGGACCGAAGCGGGTGGCTACACCTTC

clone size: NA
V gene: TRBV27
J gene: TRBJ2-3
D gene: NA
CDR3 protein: CASSLWASKRDTQYF
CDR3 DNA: TGTGCCAGCAGTTTATGGGCATCTAAGCGGGATACGCAGTATTTT

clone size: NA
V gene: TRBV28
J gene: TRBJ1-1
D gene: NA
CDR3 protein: CASTRGGDTEAFF
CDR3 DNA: TGTGCCAGCACTAGGGGAGGCGACACTGAAGCTTTCTTT

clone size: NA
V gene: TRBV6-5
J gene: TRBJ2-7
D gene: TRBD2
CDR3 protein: CASSGGDLSSYEQYF
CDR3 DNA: TGTGCCAGCAGCGGGGGGGATTTGAGCTCCTACGAGCAGTACTTC

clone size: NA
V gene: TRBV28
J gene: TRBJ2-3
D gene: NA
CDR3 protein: CASSLFQGIGPDTQYF
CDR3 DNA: TGTGCCAGCAGTTTATTTCAGGGGATCGGCCCAGATACGCAGTATTTT

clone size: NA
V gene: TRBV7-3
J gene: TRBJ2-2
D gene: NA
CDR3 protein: CASSYGQSNTGELFF
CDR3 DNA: TGTGCCAGCAGCTATGGACAGTCGAACACCGGGGAGCTGTTTTTT

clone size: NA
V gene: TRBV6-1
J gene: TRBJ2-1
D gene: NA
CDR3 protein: CASSEESGWGGLYNEQFF
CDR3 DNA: TGTGCCAGCAGTGAAGAGAGTGGTTGGGGCGGATTATACAATGAGCAGTTCTTC

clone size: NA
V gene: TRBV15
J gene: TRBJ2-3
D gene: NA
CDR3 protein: CATSRAQSGGDTQYF
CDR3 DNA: TGTGCCACCAGCAGAGCTCAGAGTGGGGGGGATACGCAGTATTTT

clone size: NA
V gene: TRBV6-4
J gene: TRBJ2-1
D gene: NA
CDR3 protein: CASSVRWAGYNEQFF
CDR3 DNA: TGTGCCAGCAGTGTTCGGTGGGCGGGTTACAATGAGCAGTTCTTC

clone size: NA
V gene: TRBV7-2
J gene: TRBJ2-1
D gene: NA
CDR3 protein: CASSQDFGSGYNEQFF
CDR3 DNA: TGCGCCAGCAGCCAAGATTTCGGTAGCGGTTACAATGAGCAGTTCTTC

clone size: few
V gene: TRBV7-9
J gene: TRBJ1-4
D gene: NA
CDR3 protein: CASSLRGTGNEKLFF
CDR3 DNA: TGTGCCAGCAGCTTAAGGGGGACCGGGAATGAAAAACTGTTTTTT

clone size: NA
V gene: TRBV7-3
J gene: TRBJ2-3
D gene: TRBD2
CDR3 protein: CASSLTAGTSLDTQYF
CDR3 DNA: TGTGCCAGCAGCTTAACGGCCGGGACTAGCTTAGATACGCAGTATTTT

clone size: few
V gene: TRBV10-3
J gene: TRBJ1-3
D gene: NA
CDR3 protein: CAITGNSGNTIYF
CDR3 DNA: TGTGCCATCACGGGGAACTCTGGAAACACCATATATTTT

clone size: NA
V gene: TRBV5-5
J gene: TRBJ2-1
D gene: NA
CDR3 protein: CASSQEESFRNEQFF
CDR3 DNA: TGTGCCAGCAGCCAAGAGGAGAGCTTTCGGAATGAGCAGTTCTTC

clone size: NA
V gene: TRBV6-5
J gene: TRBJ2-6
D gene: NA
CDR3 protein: CASSSGTGANVLTF
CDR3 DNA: TGTGCCAGCAGCTCCGGGACTGGGGCCAACGTCCTGACTTTC

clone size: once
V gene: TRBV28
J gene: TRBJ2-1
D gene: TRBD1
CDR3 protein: CASSFLTSTGNNEQFF
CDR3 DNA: TGTGCCAGCAGTTTTTTGACTTCGACAGGGAACAATGAGCAGTTCTTC

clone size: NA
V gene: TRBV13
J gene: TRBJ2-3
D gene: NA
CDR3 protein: CASTRGSTDTQYF
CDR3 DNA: TGTGCCAGCACCCGGGGTTCCACAGATACGCAGTATTTT

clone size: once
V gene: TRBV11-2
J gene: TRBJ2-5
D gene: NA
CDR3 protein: CASSTSQETQYF
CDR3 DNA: TGTGCCAGCAGCACCAGCCAAGAGACCCAGTACTTC

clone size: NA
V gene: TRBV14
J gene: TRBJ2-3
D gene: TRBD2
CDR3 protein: CASNGLAEIFTDTQYF
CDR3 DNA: TGTGCCAGCAACGGACTAGCGGAGATCTTCACAGATACGCAGTATTTT

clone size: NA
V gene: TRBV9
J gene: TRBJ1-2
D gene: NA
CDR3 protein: CASSAVALTDYGYTF
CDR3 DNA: TGTGCCAGCAGCGCGGTGGCCCTGACAGACTATGGCTACACCTTC

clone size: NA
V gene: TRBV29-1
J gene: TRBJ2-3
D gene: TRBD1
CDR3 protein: CSAEQGATDTQYF
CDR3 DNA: TGCAGCGCGGAACAGGGGGCCACAGATACGCAGTATTTT

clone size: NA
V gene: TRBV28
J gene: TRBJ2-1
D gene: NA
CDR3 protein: CASTHGDIPRDNEQFF
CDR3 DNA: TGTGCCAGCACCCATGGGGACATTCCCCGGGACAATGAGCAGTTCTTC

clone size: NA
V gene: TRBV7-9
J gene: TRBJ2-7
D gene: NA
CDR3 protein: CASSSPGDEQYF
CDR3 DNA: TGTGCCAGCAGCTCGCCCGGGGACGAGCAGTACTTC